The next 13 T cell receptor beta chains were all read from a single sample in a study of cytomegalovirus exposure and HLA in healthy donors. It was with 60 Vbeta and 13 Jbeta primers that the PCR ran. Sequencing was performed with immunoSEQ multiplex PCR; in TCRdb, only in-frame clones are kept and a portion is missing. Of under 200,000 clones detected, 70% to 90% appear once; the ten largest clones hold roughly 2.5%. Sequenced input: PBMCs. Source of these receptors: a man aged 25-45 years in good health and CMV-seropositive.

This clone appeared a single time. The chain combines TRBV27 with TRBJ2-7; D might be TRBD2 (6 bases). Germline lookup yields CDR1 MNHEY and CDR2 SMNVEV (reference sequence). This CDR3 comprises 14 residues. V lost 4 bases and J 2 bases, leaving 12 bases between the germline ends. CDR3 amino acids: CASSYGWGAYEQYF. CDR3 sequence (DNA): TGTGCCAGCAGTTACGGGTGGGGGGCCTACGAGCAGTACTTC.

In its sample, this clone was seen once. The sample carries other DNA sequences with the same CDR3. This chain links TRBV7-9 with TRBJ1-3, with D possibly matching TRBD1 (5 bases). V was trimmed by 3 bases and J by 4 bases, leaving 10 bases between them. Germline CDR1 and CDR2: SEHNR and FQNEAQ (reference sequence). The CDR3 loop spans 14 amino acids. CDR3 in DNA: TGTGCCAGCAGCTTGGCAGGGTCCGGAAACACCATATATTTT. Its protein product is CASSLAGSGNTIYF.

This chain joins TRBV7-8 and TRBJ1-1; D unclear. Trimming shortened V by 2 bases and J by 1 base, and 11 bases separated the two germline ends. Looked up from germline, CDR1 is SGHVS and CDR2 is FQNEAQ. The CDR3 has 15 residues. CDR3 sequence: CASSLNARGNTEAFF. For the CDR3, the DNA is TGTGCCAGCAGCTTAAACGCCAGAGGGAACACTGAAGCTTTCTTT.

The chain uses TRBV2 and TRBJ2-3; 10 bases are shared with TRBD2. After removal of 11 bases from V and 6 bases from J, the junction contained 11 bases not matched to a gene. Germline assignment: CDR1 SNHLY and CDR2 FYNNEI. The CDR3 spans 14 residues. The CDR3 spells CAPSGRVSTDTQYF. As DNA, the CDR3 is TGTGCCCCGAGCGGGAGGGTTTCCACGGATACGCAGTATTTT.

This chain links TRBV7-9 with TRBJ2-3; 8 nucleotides match TRBD2. The CDR3 is 16 residues long. The ends lost 3 bases at V and 0 bases at J; junction bases unmatched: 5. Per germline, CDR1 SEHNR and CDR2 FQNEAQ (reference sequence). As DNA, the CDR3 is TGTGCCAGCAGCTTTAAGCGGGAGACTAGCACAGATACGCAGTATTTT. Translating gives CASSFKRETSTDTQYF. Complete variable domain (other parts from reference TRBV7-9 and TRBJ2-3): DTGVSQNPRHKITKRGQNVTFRCDPISEHNRLYWYRQTLGQGPEFLTYFQNEAQLEKSRLLSDRFSAERPKGSFSTLEIQRTEQGDSAMYLCASSFKRETSTDTQYFGPGTRLTVL.

This clone showed up just a few times. This chain joins TRBV7-8 and TRBJ1-1, with no clear D. This CDR3 contains 16 residues. Germline V gene sequence: CDR1 SGHVS, CDR2 FQNEAQ. The ends were cut back, 3 bases at V and 0 bases at J, with 14 bases in the middle. CDR3 DNA: TGTGCCAGCAGCTTCAGTCCTCGCAGGTTGAACACTGAAGCTTTCTTT. This encodes CASSFSPRRLNTEAFF.

The chain couples TRBV2 to TRBJ2-7; 10 bases are shared with TRBD1. The germline gives CDR1 SNHLY, CDR2 FYNNEI. V shed 1 base and J 6 bases; nucleotides not matched to a gene: 6. This CDR3 has 15 amino acids. The DNA of the CDR3 is TGTGCCAGCAGTGAAGTACCCGGGACAGGGGTCGAGCAGTACGTC. Its protein product is CASSEVPGTGVEQYV.

This chain connects TRBV30 to TRBJ1-2, with D perhaps TRBD1 (5 bases). Trimming took off 4 bases at V and 8 bases at J, with 17 bases between the two ends. The CDR3 sequence is 13 residues long. The germline V gene has CDR1 GTSNPN and CDR2 SVGIG (reference sequence). The chain's CDR3 is CAWTTYRRGGYTF. CDR3 coding DNA: TGTGCCTGGACTACCTACAGGCGGGGGGGCTACACCTTC.

The chain recombines TRBV7-9 with TRBJ1-2, with D perhaps matching TRBD1 (6 bases). Trimming left V 3 bases short and J 2 bases short, with 13 bases between. Per the germline V gene, CDR1 is SEHNR and CDR2 is FQNEAQ (reference sequence). The CDR3 covers 15 residues. CDR3 region: CASSLTVGGNYGYTF. In DNA, the CDR3 is TGTGCCAGCAGCTTGACTGTAGGGGGAAACTATGGCTACACCTTC.

This clone was seen just once. This chain links TRBV4-1 with TRBJ1-5, with D perhaps TRBD1 (5 bases). Germline CDR1 is MGHRA and CDR2 is YSYEKL. The CDR3 consists of 18 residues. Between the trimmed V and J ends, which lost 4 bases and 3 bases, there was a span of 22 bases. The CDR3, as DNA: TGCGCCAGCAGCCGGACAAGCGGGACCGAGACCCTCAATCAGCCCCAGCATTTT. The encoded protein is CASSRTSGTETLNQPQHF.

The chain links TRBV7-8 to TRBJ2-2; D is unresolved. Germline V gene lookup returns CDR1 SGHVS and CDR2 FQNEAQ. The ends were cut back, 0 bases at V and 4 bases at J, with 9 bases in the middle. This CDR3 comprises 15 residues. Here the CDR3 DNA reads TGTGCCAGCAGCTTAGCGCTGTCTATCACCGGGGAGCTGTTTTTT. It translates to CASSLALSITGELFF.

The chain uses TRBV19 and TRBJ2-2, with a possible D match to TRBD2 (5 bases). This CDR3 has 17 residues. From germline, CDR1 is LNHDA and CDR2 SQIVND (reference sequence). V was clipped by 7 bases and J by 3 bases, with 21 bases between them. CDR3 region: CASMWGSASGYTGELFF. CDR3 nucleotides: TGTGCCAGTATGTGGGGATCGGCCTCGGGGTACACCGGGGAGCTGTTTTTT.

J is TRBJ1-5 and V is TRBV27, with a weak D call TRBD1 (6 bases). From germline, CDR1 is MNHEY and CDR2 SMNVEV (reference sequence). The V end lost 4 bases, the J end lost 6 bases, and 13 bases lay between the germline ends. The CDR3 sequence is 14 residues long. For the CDR3, the DNA is TGTGCCAGCAGTTCCTCAGGGGCGAGTCAGCCCCAGCATTTT. The encoded protein is CASSSSGASQPQHF.